The 20 T cell receptor beta chains presented below share a single source sample, sequenced in a study of OX40 agonist ivuxolimab in advanced cancers. Repertoires were generated with immunoSEQ multiplex PCR, while TCRdb's copy carries only in-frame clones and drops some. The sample consists of fewer than 55,000 clones, around 89% of them appearing once. The sample in question was CD4+ or CD8+ T cells sorted from blood, obtained in a trial of the OX40 agonist ivuxolimab. The receptors come from an adult with an advanced solid tumor such as melanoma, head and neck, liver or kidney cancer.

The CDR3 sequence: CASSNGPAGGEETQYF. The CDR3 DNA follows: TGTGCCAGCAGCAATGGGCCCGCCGGCGGGGAAGAGACCCAGTACTTC. This sequence joins TRBV21-1 and TRBJ2-5; the table's D gene call, TRBD2, was not cross checked with the DNA. TRBV21-1 is given as a pseudogene. This CDR3 has 16 amino acids.

This clone has only one observation. V gene TRBV7-9 combines with J gene TRBJ1-1; no definite D call. V was pared by 0 bases and J by 2 bases, with 7 bases between. The CDR3 covers 14 residues. Germline values: CDR1 SEHNR, CDR2 FQNEAQ (reference sequence). CDR3 DNA sequence: TGTGCCAGCAGCTTAGCCCCAGGCAACACTGAAGCTTTCTTT. The encoded protein is CASSLAPGNTEAFF. The complete variable domain, with remaining parts taken from reference TRBV7-9 and TRBJ1-1, reads DTGVSQNPRHKITKRGQNVTFRCDPISEHNRLYWYRQTLGQGPEFLTYFQNEAQLEKSRLLSDRFSAERPKGSFSTLEIQRTEQGDSAMYLCASSLAPGNTEAFFGQGTRLTVV.

The genes are TRBV11-3 and TRBJ2-5, with a possible D match to TRBD1 (6 bases). Trimming took 3 bases from V and 2 from J, leaving 16 bases between them. CDR1 is SGHNT and CDR2 is YENEEA in the germline V gene. The CDR3 totals 16 residues. CDR3 loop: CASSLSGTGYQETQYF. The CDR3, as DNA: TGTGCCAGCAGCTTGAGCGGAACAGGGTATCAAGAGACCCAGTACTTC.

V and J are TRBV29-1 and TRBJ2-1, with 10 bases fitting TRBD2. In germline, CDR1 is SQVTM, CDR2 ANQGSEA. With 6 bases clipped from V and 5 bases from J, the junction kept 7 bases outside the gene matches. There are 14 residues in the CDR3. The CDR3 reads CSVIPGLANNEQFF. The CDR3 bases are TGCAGCGTAATACCGGGACTAGCGAACAATGAGCAGTTCTTC.

This clone has more than one count but fewer than ten. The chain couples TRBV18 to TRBJ1-1; perhaps TRBD1 as D (5 bases). With 3 bases removed from V and 1 base from J, the gap between germline ends came to 15 bases. This CDR3 contains 16 residues. Germline loops: CDR1 KGHSH, CDR2 LQKENI. The CDR3 spells CASSPQGVQTNTEAFF. The CDR3 DNA is TGTGCCAGCTCACCTCAGGGAGTACAAACGAACACTGAAGCTTTCTTT.

The gene calls are TRBV19 and TRBJ2-7; D may match TRBD1 or TRBD2 (5 bases each). The V end lost 6 bases, the J end lost 6 bases, and 18 bases lay between the germline ends. The CDR3 runs 14 residues. The germline CDR1 and CDR2 sequences are LNHDA and SQIVND (reference sequence). The CDR3 spells CASSPTGLSLEQYF. In nucleotides, the CDR3 is TGTGCCAGTAGCCCCACAGGACTCTCTCTCGAGCAGTACTTC.

The chain uses TRBV18 and TRBJ1-1, with TRBD1 identical over 11 bases. V shed 6 bases and J 0 bases; nucleotides not matched to a gene: 9. The germline CDR1 and CDR2 sequences are KGHSH and LQKENI. The CDR3 length is 17 residues. DNA of the CDR3: TGTGCCAGCTCCGCCTACGGGACAGGGGGTCTGAACACTGAAGCTTTCTTT. Residues: CASSAYGTGGLNTEAFF.

The chain is built from TRBV28 and TRBJ1-6; D remains unclear. Trimming stripped 5 bases from V and 6 bases from J, with 14 bases between. CDR3 length equals 15 residues. The germline CDR1 and CDR2 sequences are MDHEN and SYDVKM. The CDR3 is CASSPRTVFNSPLHF. The CDR3 bases are TGTGCCAGCAGTCCCCGGACGGTTTTTAATTCACCCCTCCACTTT.

This clone came up once. The chain is built from TRBV25-1 and TRBJ2-6; D is ambiguous. Germline V gene data show CDR1 as MGHDK and CDR2 as SYGVNS. The CDR3 sequence is 17 residues long. The V end was cut by 6 bases, the J end by 1 base, with 16 bases between. CDR3 sequence reads: CASRPLLARSGANVLTF. CDR3 DNA: TGTGCCAGCAGACCCCTCCTCGCCAGGTCTGGGGCCAACGTCCTGACTTTC.

This sequence joins TRBV6-1 and TRBJ1-2, with 9 nucleotides matching TRBD1. CDR1 and CDR2 (germline): MNHNS, SASEGT. This CDR3 has 15 residues. Trimming took 5 bases from V and 4 from J; bases not matched to a gene: 8. The CDR3 sequence is CASSPQTGGTYGYTF. The CDR3 DNA follows: TGTGCCAGCAGTCCTCAGACAGGGGGTACCTATGGCTACACCTTC.

V usage is TRBV5-4 and J usage is TRBJ2-3; TRBD2 is a possible D gene (6 bases). CDR1 SGHNT and CDR2 YYREEE come from the germline V gene (reference sequence). The CDR3 is 16 residues long. V was shortened by 4 bases and J by 0 bases, with 15 bases between the two germline ends. CDR3 in DNA: TGTGCCAGCAGCCTGGTTCTAGCGCGTAGCACAGATACGCAGTATTTT. Amino acids: CASSLVLARSTDTQYF.

The V and J genes are TRBV5-5 and TRBJ2-5; maybe TRBD2 (5 bases). Germline CDR1 reads SGHKS; CDR2 reads YYEKEE (reference sequence). CDR3 length: 14 residues. The germline V and J ends were trimmed by 1 base and 5 bases, with 12 bases remaining between them. CDR3 DNA: TGTGCCAGCAGCTTGCGGGGAGCTTGGGAGACCCAGTACTTC. Its translation is CASSLRGAWETQYF.

This rearrangement joins TRBV28 to TRBJ1-1; D gene ambiguous. Per germline, CDR1 MDHEN and CDR2 SYDVKM. The CDR3 consists of 14 residues. With 7 bases removed from V and 6 bases from J, the gap between germline ends came to 18 bases. CDR3 in amino acids: CASIGYPGYPEAFF. CDR3 sequence (DNA): TGTGCCAGCATCGGTTACCCGGGTTATCCTGAAGCTTTCTTT.

The rearrangement joins TRBV11-2 to TRBJ2-3; either TRBD1 or TRBD2 may fit D (5 bases each). V shed 0 bases and J shed 6 bases, with 10 bases lying between them. From germline, CDR1 is SGHAT and CDR2 FQNNGV. This CDR3 is 14 amino acids long. The CDR3 sequence: CASSLDWGSDTQYF. The CDR3 bases are TGTGCCAGCAGCTTAGATTGGGGGTCGGATACGCAGTATTTT.

This chain connects TRBV27 to TRBJ1-2, with 7 positions matching TRBD1. CDR1 and CDR2 from the germline V gene are MNHEY and SMNVEV (reference sequence). J was trimmed by 7 bases and V by 6 bases; bases with no gene match: 11. The CDR3 totals 14 residues. The CDR3 spells CASSFRDSRSGYTF. The CDR3 nucleotides are TGTGCCAGCAGCTTCCGGGACAGCAGAAGTGGCTACACCTTC.

This rearrangement joins TRBV4-2 to TRBJ1-3; D uncertain. V shed 1 base and J shed 0 bases, with 7 bases lying between them. Germline V gives CDR1 LGHNA, CDR2 YNFKEQ. The CDR3 runs to 15 residues. The CDR3 DNA reads as TGTGCCAGCAGCCAAGTCGGTAGCTCTGGAAACACCATATATTTT. It specifies CASSQVGSSGNTIYF.

This chain joins TRBV2 and TRBJ2-5, with D perhaps matching TRBD2 (5 bases). The last part of the DNA fits TRBJ2-7 better; the J call may be wrong. Germline V CDR1 and CDR2: SNHLY, FYNNEI. This CDR3 spans 14 amino acids. CDR3 residues: CASSSREYTPEQYF. CDR3 sequence (DNA): TGTGCCAGCAGTTCCCGGGAATATACCCCCGAGCAGTACTTC.

The V and J genes are TRBV5-4 and TRBJ2-1, with 12 nucleotides matching TRBD2. Germline V gene lookup returns CDR1 SGHNT and CDR2 YYREEE (reference sequence). The length of the CDR3 is 16 residues. J lost 8 bases, V lost 4 bases, and 10 bases had no gene match. The CDR3 nucleotides read TGTGCCAGCAGCCAACGGACTAGCGGGAAACGGGATGAGCAGTTCTTC. Protein: CASSQRTSGKRDEQFF. The full variable domain, in which reference TRBV5-4 and TRBJ2-1 provide the parts outside the CDR3, is ETGVTQSPTHLIKTRGQQVTLRCSSQSGHNTVSWYQQALGQGPQFIFQYYREEENGRGNFPPRFSGLQFPNYSSELNVNALELDDSALYLCASSQRTSGKRDEQFFGPGTRLTVL.

The rearrangement links TRBV19 to TRBJ1-5; 9 bases map to TRBD1. This CDR3 is 18 amino acids long. Per germline, CDR1 LNHDA and CDR2 SQIVND (reference sequence). With V trimmed by 4 bases and J by 2 bases, 12 bases remained unmatched. The CDR3 protein is CASSTRDRVFGGNQPQHF. CDR3 coding DNA: TGTGCCAGTAGTACCCGGGACAGGGTATTTGGGGGCAATCAGCCCCAGCATTTT.

This sequence joins TRBV4-3 and TRBJ2-1, with TRBD1 as a possible D gene (6 bases). CDR1 and CDR2 (germline): LGHNA, YSLEER. Trimming took off 0 bases at V and 2 bases at J, with 11 bases between the two ends. The CDR3 sequence is 16 residues long. CDR3 DNA: TGCGCCAGCAGCCAAGATTTCAGGGGAACCTACAATGAGCAGTTCTTC. Translated, it gives CASSQDFRGTYNEQFF.